A selection of T cell receptor beta chains follows, all from one sample in a study of blood T cells in healthy people across ages. TCRdb reprocessed the 5' RACE reads via MiXCR and lists one record per CDR3 protein. The repertoire holds 600,000 to 800,000 distinct CDR3 sequences, with 52% as singletons. Sequencing was done on a sample of blood. Receptors originate from a woman aged 80 or older in good health. The CDR3 runs from the conserved cysteine through the conserved F or W. Each record gives: CDR3 DNA, CDR3 protein, V gene, D gene, J gene, clone size. D genes are given only for firm matches. The size of a clone is reported for some rows only, either as once, few or many, or as a class for expanded clones.

TGTGCCAGCAGCTTAGTGACTAGCGGGAGGGGCACAGATACGCAGTATTTT | CASSLVTSGRGTDTQYF | TRBV7-3 | TRBD2 | TRBJ2-3 | many
TGTGCCAGCAGCATTGAGGGTCGGGAAGAAAAACTGTTTTTT | CASSIEGREEKLFF | TRBV21-1 | NA | TRBJ1-4 | NA
TGTGCCAGCAGTTCAAACACAGGGATCCAAGAGACCCAGTACTTC | CASSSNTGIQETQYF | TRBV28 | NA | TRBJ2-5 | many
TGTGCCAGCAGTTTATTGGCTAGCGCGGGTCAAGAGACCCAGTACTTC | CASSLLASAGQETQYF | TRBV27 | NA | TRBJ2-5 | NA
TGTGCCAGCAGCACGAGGCCTAGCACAGATACGCAGTATTTT | CASSTRPSTDTQYF | TRBV7-3 | NA | TRBJ2-3 | NA
TGTGCCACCAGTGACGAGGAGCTGACGGAGACCCAGTACTTC | CATSDEELTETQYF | TRBV24-1 | NA | TRBJ2-5 | NA
TGCAGTGCTAGCCTAGCGGGAGACACGCAGTATTTT | CSASLAGDTQYF | TRBV20-1 | TRBD2 | TRBJ2-3 | once
TGTGCCAGCAGTCTTACAAGGGGTATTGAAGCTTTCTTT | CASSLTRGIEAFF | TRBV6-2/TRBV6-3 | NA | TRBJ1-1 | NA
TGTGCCAGCACCGATCCGGGACTAGCGGTCCGTTTGGATACGCAGTATTTT | CASTDPGLAVRLDTQYF | TRBV2 | TRBD2 | TRBJ2-3 | few
TGTGCCAGTAGTTCCCACGGACTCACAGATACGCAGTATTTT | CASSSHGLTDTQYF | TRBV6-5 | NA | TRBJ2-3 | NA
TGCAGTGCTCCTCTACCGAGGGGGCGGAACACTGAAGCTTTCTTT | CSAPLPRGRNTEAFF | TRBV20-1 | TRBD1 | TRBJ1-1 | NA
TGTGCCAGCAGTGGTGGACAGCTATACTACGAGCAGTGCTTC | CASSGGQLYYEQCF | TRBV6-1 | NA | TRBJ2-4 | once
TGCGCCAGCAGCTTGGACTATAGCGGAATCTACAATGAGCAGTTCTTC | CASSLDYSGIYNEQFF | TRBV5-1 | NA | TRBJ2-1 | few
TGCGCCAGCAGCCCGGGACAGGGTAGCTCACCCCTCCACTTT | CASSPGQGSSPLHF | TRBV4-1 | TRBD1 | TRBJ1-6 | NA
TGTGCCAGCAGTCCACCTAGCGGGAGTTACAATGAGCAGTACTTC | CASSPPSGSYNEQYF | TRBV12-3/TRBV12-4 | TRBD2 | TRBJ2-5 | NA
TGTGCCAGCAGTTATTACAGGGGGGCGTCCCGGAAGGCCACTGAAGCTTTCTTT | CASSYYRGASRKATEAFF | TRBV6-5 | TRBD1 | TRBJ1-1 | NA
TGTGCCAGCAGTTTTGACGGTCCAGCCTACAATGAGCAGTTCTTC | CASSFDGPAYNEQFF | TRBV12-3/TRBV12-4 | NA | TRBJ2-1 | many
TGTGCCAGCAGGGGGTCATACGGGCATCAAAACATTCAGTACTTC | CASRGSYGHQNIQYF | TRBV12-3/TRBV12-4 | NA | TRBJ2-4 | many
TGTGCCATCAGCCTAGCGGGGTCCACAGATACGCAGTATTTT | CAISLAGSTDTQYF | TRBV10-3 | TRBD2 | TRBJ2-3 | NA
TGTGCCAGCAGAACGACTAGCGGGATGACAGATACGCAGTATTTT | CASRTTSGMTDTQYF | TRBV5-4 | TRBD2 | TRBJ2-3 | many
TGCGCCAGCAGCTCTCAGGGCGATTCTGAGCAGTACTTC | CASSSQGDSEQYF | TRBV5-1 | NA | TRBJ2-7 | once
TGTGCCACCAATGGGGACAGGGGTGCGAATGAGCAGTTCTTC | CATNGDRGANEQFF | TRBV2 | TRBD1 | TRBJ2-1 | many
TGTGCCAGCAGCTCGGGGGTCCTAGCGGGAGAGCAGTTCTTC | CASSSGVLAGEQFF | TRBV7-2 | TRBD2 | TRBJ2-1 | NA
TGTGCCAGCTCACCCAGGGCCCTATACGAGCGACTGGGTAAAGTCTACGAGCAGTACTTC | CASSPRALYERLGKVYEQYF | TRBV18 | NA | TRBJ2-7 | NA
TGCGCCAGCAGCCAAGATCGGGCCACCAGTATCGGCGATACGCAGTATTTT | CASSQDRATSIGDTQYF | TRBV4-3 | NA | TRBJ2-3 | NA
TGTGCCAGCAGTCGGTTGGGCGCAGATACGCAGTATTTT | CASSRLGADTQYF | TRBV12-3/TRBV12-4 | NA | TRBJ2-3 | NA
TGTGCCATCAGTGACGGCAAGACTAGCGGGAGGGCCGGGTCTCTGGATACGCAGTATTTT | CAISDGKTSGRAGSLDTQYF | TRBV10-3 | TRBD2 | TRBJ2-3 | NA
TGTGCCAGCACCCTGCGACAGAATAATTCACCCCTCCACTTT | CASTLRQNNSPLHF | TRBV6-5 | NA | TRBJ1-6 | few
TGTGCCAGCAGTCCACCGACGGAGAATCAGCCCCAGCATTTT | CASSPPTENQPQHF | TRBV28 | NA | TRBJ1-5 | NA
TGTGCCAGCAGTTCCGGGCCCCGGGAGCAGTTCTTC | CASSSGPREQFF | TRBV27 | NA | TRBJ2-1 | many
TGCGCCAGCAGCCAGATAGCGGGAGGCATCACAGATACGCAGTATTTT | CASSQIAGGITDTQYF | TRBV4-1 | TRBD2 | TRBJ2-3 | few
TGTGCCAGCAGCCCGACGGGACACTCTAACTATGGCTACACCTTC | CASSPTGHSNYGYTF | TRBV2 | NA | TRBJ1-2 | NA
TGTGCCAGCAGTTTGTACAGGGCGGGAACTGAAGCTTTCTTT | CASSLYRAGTEAFF | TRBV27 | NA | TRBJ1-1 | many
TGCGCCAGCAGCTTGGGTCCCGACACCAGGGACATCACCTTC | CASSLGPDTRDITF | TRBV5-1 | NA | TRBJ1-2 | NA
TGTGCCAGCAGCTTGGAGGGGGGCACTACTAACTATGGCTACACCTTC | CASSLEGGTTNYGYTF | TRBV5-5 | NA | TRBJ1-2 | once
TGTGCCAGCAGCGCCGGGAGGGATACGCAGTATTTT | CASSAGRDTQYF | TRBV7-9 | TRBD2 | TRBJ2-3 | few
TGCAGTGCTCCCCTTGGGCAGCATTACGAGCAGTACTTC | CSAPLGQHYEQYF | TRBV20-1 | NA | TRBJ2-7 | once
TGTGCCAGCAGTTTATCAGTTAATTCACCCCTCCACTTT | CASSLSVNSPLHF | TRBV12-3/TRBV12-4 | NA | TRBJ1-6 | few
TGTGCCAGCAGCCAGGAATCAGGTAGCAATCAGCCCCAGCATTTT | CASSQESGSNQPQHF | TRBV3-1 | NA | TRBJ1-5 | few
TGTGCCAGCCTACAGGGTGAAAAACTGTTTTTT | CASLQGEKLFF | TRBV28 | NA | TRBJ1-4 | NA
TGTGCCAGCAGTCCACCGGACTTCTACGAGCAGTACTTC | CASSPPDFYEQYF | TRBV12-3/TRBV12-4 | NA | TRBJ2-7 | NA
TGTGCCAGCAGCCAATATGGGACAGGGACAGGGCATGGCTACACCTTC | CASSQYGTGTGHGYTF | TRBV4-2 | TRBD1 | TRBJ1-2 | many
TGCAGCGGGGCGACAGGGAAGAACACTGAAGCTTTCTTT | CSGATGKNTEAFF | TRBV29-1 | TRBD1 | TRBJ1-1 | few